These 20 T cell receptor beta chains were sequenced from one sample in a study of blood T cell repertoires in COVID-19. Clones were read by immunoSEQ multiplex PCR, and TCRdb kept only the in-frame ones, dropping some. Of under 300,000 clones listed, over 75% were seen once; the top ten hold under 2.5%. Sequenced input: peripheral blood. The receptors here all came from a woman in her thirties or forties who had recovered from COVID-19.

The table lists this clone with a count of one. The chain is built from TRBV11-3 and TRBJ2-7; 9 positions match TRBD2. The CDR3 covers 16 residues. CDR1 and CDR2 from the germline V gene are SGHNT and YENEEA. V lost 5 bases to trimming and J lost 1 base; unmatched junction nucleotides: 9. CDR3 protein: CASSQRTSVFSYEQYF. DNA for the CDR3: TGTGCCAGCAGCCAAAGGACTAGCGTGTTTTCCTACGAGCAGTACTTC. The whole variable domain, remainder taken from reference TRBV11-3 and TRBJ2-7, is EAGVVQSPRYKIIEKKQPVAFWCNPISGHNTLYWYLQNLGQGPELLIRYENEEAVDDSQLPKDRFSAERLKGVDSTLKIQPAELGDSAVYLCASSQRTSVFSYEQYFGPGTRLTVT.

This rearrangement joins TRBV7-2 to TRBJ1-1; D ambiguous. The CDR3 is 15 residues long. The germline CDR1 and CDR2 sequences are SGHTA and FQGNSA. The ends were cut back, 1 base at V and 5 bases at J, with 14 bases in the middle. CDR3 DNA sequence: TGTGCCAGCAGCTTAGGAGCAGGCCGAAGAACTGAAGCTTTCTTT. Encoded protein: CASSLGAGRRTEAFF.

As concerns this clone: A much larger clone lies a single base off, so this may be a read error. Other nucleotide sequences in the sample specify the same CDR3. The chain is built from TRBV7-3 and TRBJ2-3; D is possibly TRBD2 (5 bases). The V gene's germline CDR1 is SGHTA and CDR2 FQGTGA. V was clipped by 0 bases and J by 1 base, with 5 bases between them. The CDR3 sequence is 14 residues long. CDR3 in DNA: TGTGCCAGCAGCTTAACTAGCGGCACAGATACGCAGTATTTT. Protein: CASSLTSGTDTQYF.

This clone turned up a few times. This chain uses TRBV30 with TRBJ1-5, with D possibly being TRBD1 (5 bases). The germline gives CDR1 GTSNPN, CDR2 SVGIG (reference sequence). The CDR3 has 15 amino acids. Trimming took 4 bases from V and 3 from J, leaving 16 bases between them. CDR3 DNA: TGTGCCTGGACCGCCGACCGGGGGTTCAATCAGCCCCAGCATTTT. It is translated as CAWTADRGFNQPQHF. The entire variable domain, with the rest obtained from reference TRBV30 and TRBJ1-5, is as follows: SQTIHQWPATLVQPVGSPLSLECTVEGTSNPNLYWYRQAAGRGLQLLFYSVGIGQISSEVPQNLSASRPQDRQFILSSKKLLLSDSGFYLCAWTADRGFNQPQHFGDGTRLSIL.

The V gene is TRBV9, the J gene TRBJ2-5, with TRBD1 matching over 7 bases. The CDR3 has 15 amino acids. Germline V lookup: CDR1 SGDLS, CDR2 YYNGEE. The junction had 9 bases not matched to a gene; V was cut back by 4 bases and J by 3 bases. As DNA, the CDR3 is TGTGCCAGCAGCTCACAAGCAGGGGGTAAAGAGACCCAGTACTTC. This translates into CASSSQAGGKETQYF.

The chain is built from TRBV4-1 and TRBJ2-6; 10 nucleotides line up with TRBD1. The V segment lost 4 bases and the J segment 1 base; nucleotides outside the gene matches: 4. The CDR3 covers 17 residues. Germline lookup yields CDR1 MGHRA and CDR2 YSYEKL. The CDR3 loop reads CASSPGTGVSGANVLTF. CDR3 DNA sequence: TGCGCCAGCAGCCCCGGGACAGGGGTTTCTGGGGCCAACGTCCTGACTTTC.

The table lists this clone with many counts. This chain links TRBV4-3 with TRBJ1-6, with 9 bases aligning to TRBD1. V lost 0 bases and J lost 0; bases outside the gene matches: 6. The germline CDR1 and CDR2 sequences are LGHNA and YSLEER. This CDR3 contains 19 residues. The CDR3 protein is CASSQDNRGLSSYNSPLHF. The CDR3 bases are TGCGCCAGCAGCCAAGATAACAGGGGGCTAAGCTCCTATAATTCACCCCTCCACTTT.

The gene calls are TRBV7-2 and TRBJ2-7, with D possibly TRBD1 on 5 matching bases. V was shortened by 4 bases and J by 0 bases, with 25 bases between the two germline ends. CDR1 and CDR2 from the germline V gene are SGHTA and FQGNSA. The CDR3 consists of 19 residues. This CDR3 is CASSSQVRQNSLYSYEQYF. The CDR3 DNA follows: TGTGCCAGCAGCTCCCAAGTTCGACAGAATTCCCTTTACTCCTACGAGCAGTACTTC.

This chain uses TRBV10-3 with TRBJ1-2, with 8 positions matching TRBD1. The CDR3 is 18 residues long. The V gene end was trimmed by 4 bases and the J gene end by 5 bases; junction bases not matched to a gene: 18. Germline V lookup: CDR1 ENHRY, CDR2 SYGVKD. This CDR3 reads CAISAPPDREKLRYGYTF. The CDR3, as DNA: TGTGCCATCAGTGCCCCCCCGGACAGGGAGAAATTAAGGTATGGCTACACCTTC.

The CDR3 coding sequence is TGTGCCAGCAGCTCCCAGCGGGGGGATACGCAGTATTTT. Protein: CASSSQRGDTQYF. V gene TRBV7-2 combines with J gene TRBJ2-3; 8 bases match TRBD2. V lost 4 bases, J lost 6 bases, and 3 bases stayed unmatched. This CDR3 contains 13 residues. The germline V gene encodes CDR1 SGHTA and CDR2 FQGNSA.

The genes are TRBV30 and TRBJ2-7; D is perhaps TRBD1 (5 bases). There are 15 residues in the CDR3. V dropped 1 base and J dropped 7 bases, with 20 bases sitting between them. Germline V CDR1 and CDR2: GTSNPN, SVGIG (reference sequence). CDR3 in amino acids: CAWSAKTVTAREQYF. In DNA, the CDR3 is TGTGCCTGGAGTGCCAAGACAGTAACTGCCCGGGAGCAGTACTTC.

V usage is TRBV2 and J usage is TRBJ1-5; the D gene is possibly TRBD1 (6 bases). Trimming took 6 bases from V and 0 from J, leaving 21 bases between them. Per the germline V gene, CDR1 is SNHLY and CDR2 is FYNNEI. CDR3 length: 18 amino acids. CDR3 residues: CASRGGTGLENSNQPQHF. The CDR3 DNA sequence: TGTGCCAGCAGGGGCGGCACAGGGCTTGAGAATAGCAATCAGCCCCAGCATTTT.

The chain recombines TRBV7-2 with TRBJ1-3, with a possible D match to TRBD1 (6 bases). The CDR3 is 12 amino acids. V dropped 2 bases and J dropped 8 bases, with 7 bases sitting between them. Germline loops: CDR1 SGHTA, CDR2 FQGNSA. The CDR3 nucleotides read TGTGCCAGCAGCTTACAGGGGCACACCATATATTTT. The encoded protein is CASSLQGHTIYF.

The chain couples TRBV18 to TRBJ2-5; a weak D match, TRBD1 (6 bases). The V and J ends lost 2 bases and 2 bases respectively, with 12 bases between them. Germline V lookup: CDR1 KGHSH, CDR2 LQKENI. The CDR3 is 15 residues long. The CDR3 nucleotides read TGTGCCAGCTCACCAGGATCGACAGGTCAAGAGACCCAGTACTTC. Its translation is CASSPGSTGQETQYF.

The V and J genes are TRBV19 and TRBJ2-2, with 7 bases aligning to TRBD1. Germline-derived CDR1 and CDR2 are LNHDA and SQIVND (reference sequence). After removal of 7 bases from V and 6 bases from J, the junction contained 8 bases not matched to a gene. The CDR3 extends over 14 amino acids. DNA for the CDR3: TGTGCCAGTACCCCGACAGGGAATCCCGGGGAGCTGTTTTTT. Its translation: CASTPTGNPGELFF.

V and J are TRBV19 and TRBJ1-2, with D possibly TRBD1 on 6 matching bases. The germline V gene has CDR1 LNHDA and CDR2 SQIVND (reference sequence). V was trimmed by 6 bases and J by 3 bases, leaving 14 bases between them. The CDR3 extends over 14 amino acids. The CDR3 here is CASRNTGTHYGYTF. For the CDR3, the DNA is TGTGCCAGTAGAAATACAGGGACCCACTATGGCTACACCTTC.

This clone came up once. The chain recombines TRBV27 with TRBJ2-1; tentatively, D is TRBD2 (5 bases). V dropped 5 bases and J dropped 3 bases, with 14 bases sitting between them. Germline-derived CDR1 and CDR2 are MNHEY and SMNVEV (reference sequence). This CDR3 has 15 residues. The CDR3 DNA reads TGTGCCAGCAGTCCGATGGACGGGAACTACAATGAGCAGTTCTTC. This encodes CASSPMDGNYNEQFF.

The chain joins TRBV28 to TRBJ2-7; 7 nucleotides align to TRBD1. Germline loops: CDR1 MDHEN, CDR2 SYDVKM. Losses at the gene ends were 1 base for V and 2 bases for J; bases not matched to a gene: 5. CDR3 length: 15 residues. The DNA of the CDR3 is TGTGCCAGCAGTTTATCGGGGACAGCCACCTACGAGCAGTACTTC. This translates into CASSLSGTATYEQYF.

The CDR3 bases are TGTGCCAGCAGCGCTAGTCAGGGGGCGCGTCAGCCCCAGCATTTT. Residues: CASSASQGARQPQHF. The chain carries TRBV7-8 and TRBJ1-5; TRBD1 matches 8 bases. Germline V gene lookup returns CDR1 SGHVS and CDR2 FQNEAQ. With V trimmed by 5 bases and J by 6 bases, 9 bases remained unmatched. The CDR3 is made up of 15 amino acids.

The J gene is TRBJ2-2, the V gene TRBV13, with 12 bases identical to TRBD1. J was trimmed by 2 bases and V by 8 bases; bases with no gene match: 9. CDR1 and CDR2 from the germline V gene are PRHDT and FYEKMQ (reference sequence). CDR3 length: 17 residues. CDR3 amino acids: CASGDRGTGGNTGELFF. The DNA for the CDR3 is TGTGCCAGCGGGGATAGAGGGACAGGGGGCAACACCGGGGAGCTGTTTTTT.